Listed below are T cell receptor beta chains from one sample, sequenced in a study of T cell repertoires in cytomegalovirus infection. MiXCR, applied by TCRdb to the reads, yields one record per CDR3 protein. Among approximately 24,000 distinct CDR3 sequences, more than 20% were seen once, and the ten largest hold about 90%. Their antigens are not known. This specimen consisted of CD8+ T cells from cultured PBMCs, obtained from culture after CMV antigen stimulation. The receptors here all came from a human donor in good health (CMV status not recorded). Some clones in this sample may be carry-over from other donors' samples. CDR3s include the opening cysteine and the closing phenylalanine or tryptophan. A D gene is named only where the DNA matches it firmly. Where a row states a size, it is once, few, many or the class of an expanded clone; other rows omit it.

V: TRBV12-3/TRBV12-4; size: few; D: NA; J: TRBJ1-1; DNA: TGTGCCAGCAGTTTAAATAGCCTTGGAGCTGAAGCTTTCTTT; CDR3: CASSLNSLGAEAFF
V: TRBV4-3; size: NA; D: NA; J: TRBJ1-3; DNA: TGCGCCAGCAGCCAAGACGGCTACGGGGGAGCTGGAAACACCATATATTTT; CDR3: CASSQDGYGGAGNTIYF
V: TRBV4-2; size: many; D: TRBD2; J: TRBJ2-1; DNA: TGTGCCAGCAGCCAAGAGTCGGGGGGAGCGAACGAGCAGTTCTTC; CDR3: CASSQESGGANEQFF
V: TRBV9; size: NA; D: NA; J: TRBJ1-1; DNA: TGTGCCAGCAGCGGAAACTCAGGGTCCACTGAAGCTTTCTTT; CDR3: CASSGNSGSTEAFF
V: TRBV6-5; size: many; D: NA; J: TRBJ2-7; DNA: TGTGCCAGCAGTTACTCAGGGCATCCCGAGCAGTACTTC; CDR3: CASSYSGHPEQYF
V: TRBV29-1; size: NA; D: NA; J: TRBJ2-7; DNA: TGCAGCGTTGTTTTCGGAGGCCTCTCCTACGAGCAGTACTTC; CDR3: CSVVFGGLSYEQYF
V: TRBV12-3/TRBV12-4; size: NA; D: TRBD1; J: TRBJ2-1; DNA: TGTGCCAGCAGTTTCGGGACAGACGAAACCAATGAGCAGTTCTTC; CDR3: CASSFGTDETNEQFF
V: TRBV27; size: NA; D: NA; J: TRBJ2-7; DNA: TGTGCCAGCAGTTTCGCAGGCGAGCAGTACTTC; CDR3: CASSFAGEQYF
V: TRBV19; size: NA; D: TRBD1; J: TRBJ1-2; DNA: TGTGCCAGTAGTATAGATCGGTCGGAAGGACAGGACGCTCATGGCTACACCTTC; CDR3: CASSIDRSEGQDAHGYTF
V: TRBV4-3; size: many; D: TRBD1; J: TRBJ2-7; DNA: TGCGCCAGCAGCCAAGATATCGGTACAGGGGACTACGAGCAGTACTTC; CDR3: CASSQDIGTGDYEQYF
V: TRBV5-4; size: NA; D: TRBD1; J: TRBJ1-4; DNA: TGTGCCAGCAGCTCTCCTGACAGGGGTGGAGAAAAACTGTTTTTT; CDR3: CASSSPDRGGEKLFF
V: TRBV11-2; size: few; D: TRBD2; J: TRBJ2-1; DNA: TGTGCCAGCAGCTTCGAACGGACTAGCGGGACCAACAATGAGCAGTTCTTC; CDR3: CASSFERTSGTNNEQFF
V: TRBV25-1; size: NA; D: NA; J: TRBJ1-2; DNA: TGTGCCAGCAGGACAGGCTACTATGGCTACACCTTC; CDR3: CASRTGYYGYTF
V: TRBV19; size: few; D: TRBD1; J: TRBJ1-5; DNA: TGTGCCAGTAGTCAAGACAGGGGAGACAATCAGCCCCAGCATTTT; CDR3: CASSQDRGDNQPQHF
V: TRBV7-2; size: few; D: NA; J: TRBJ2-7; DNA: TGTGCCAGCAGCTTAGGGGCAAAGCAGGGAGCCTACGAGCAGTACTTC; CDR3: CASSLGAKQGAYEQYF
V: TRBV9; size: NA; D: NA; J: TRBJ2-6; DNA: TGTGCCAGTGCGGGTTCTGGGGCCAACGTCCTGACTTTC; CDR3: CASAGSGANVLTF
V: TRBV2; size: few; D: TRBD1; J: TRBJ2-5; DNA: TGTGCCAGCAGTGACCCGACAGGGTTTGAGACCCAGTACTTC; CDR3: CASSDPTGFETQYF
V: TRBV12-3/TRBV12-4; size: NA; D: NA; J: TRBJ2-6; DNA: TGTGCCAGCAGTTTAGCCCCTTCGTACGTGGGAGCGTCTGGGGCCAACGTCCTGACTTTC; CDR3: CASSLAPSYVGASGANVLTF
V: TRBV7-9; size: many; D: NA; J: TRBJ2-1; DNA: TGTGCCAGCAGCCAAGGGATAACAGAGGTCCATGAGCAGTTCTTC; CDR3: CASSQGITEVHEQFF
V: TRBV28; size: NA; D: NA; J: TRBJ1-4; DNA: TGTGCCAGCAGTCGCGGACTTGTTTTAGCCGGAAATGAAAAACTGTTTTTT; CDR3: CASSRGLVLAGNEKLFF
V: TRBV13; size: NA; D: TRBD1; J: TRBJ1-2; DNA: TGTGCCAGCAGCTCCGGACAGGGAAACTATGGCTACACCTTC; CDR3: CASSSGQGNYGYTF
V: TRBV6-2/TRBV6-3; size: NA; D: NA; J: TRBJ2-7; DNA: TGTGCCAGCAGTTATACCCGGCTGTACGAGCAGTACTTC; CDR3: CASSYTRLYEQYF
V: TRBV7-9; size: many; D: TRBD1; J: TRBJ1-1; DNA: TGTGCCAGCAGCGCCACCGACAGGGGCGGCACTGAAGCTTTCTTT; CDR3: CASSATDRGGTEAFF
V: TRBV7-2; size: NA; D: TRBD2; J: TRBJ2-5; DNA: TGTGCCAGCAGCTCACTAGCGAACCAAGAGACCCAGTACTTC; CDR3: CASSSLANQETQYF
V: TRBV6-1; size: NA; D: TRBD2; J: TRBJ2-1; DNA: TGTGCCAGCAGTTCCCAGACTAGCGGGGGTCACAATGAGCAGTTCTTC; CDR3: CASSSQTSGGHNEQFF
V: TRBV6-6; size: NA; D: TRBD2; J: TRBJ2-2; DNA: TGTGCCAGCAAGGACCGGGGGGACACCGGGGAGCTGTTTTTT; CDR3: CASKDRGDTGELFF
V: TRBV7-9; size: many; D: NA; J: TRBJ2-5; DNA: TGTGCCAGCAGCCGTCGGACAGTCTTGGGGGAGACCCAGTACTTC; CDR3: CASSRRTVLGETQYF
V: TRBV4-1; size: once; D: TRBD2; J: TRBJ2-7; DNA: TGCGCCAGCAGTTGGACTAGCGGTACCTACGAGCAGTACTTC; CDR3: CASSWTSGTYEQYF
V: TRBV9; size: NA; D: TRBD2; J: TRBJ2-1; DNA: TGTGCCAGCAGCGATGGGACTAGCGGGGTCCACAATGAGCAGTTCTTC; CDR3: CASSDGTSGVHNEQFF
V: TRBV7-9; size: few; D: NA; J: TRBJ1-2; DNA: TGTGCTGTGCAGGGGATTGGCTACACCTTC; CDR3: CAVQGIGYTF
V: TRBV27; size: few; D: NA; J: TRBJ2-5; DNA: TGTGCCAGCAGTTTACGGACAGACGGAGAGACCCAGTACTTC; CDR3: CASSLRTDGETQYF
V: TRBV25-1; size: many; D: NA; J: TRBJ1-2; DNA: TGTGCCAGCACCCTTGGGGAGGGTCTCGGCTACACCTTC; CDR3: CASTLGEGLGYTF
V: TRBV3-1; size: few; D: TRBD1; J: TRBJ2-7; DNA: TGTGCCAGCAGCCGGGGACAGGGTACCTACGAGCAGTACTTC; CDR3: CASSRGQGTYEQYF
V: TRBV4-1; size: many; D: TRBD2; J: TRBJ2-1; DNA: TGCGCCAGCAGCCACACTAGCGGGGGGGCCAATGAGCAGTTCTTC; CDR3: CASSHTSGGANEQFF
V: TRBV5-6; size: many; D: TRBD1; J: TRBJ2-1; DNA: TGTGCCAGCAGCTTGGGGGACAGCAATGAGCAGTTCTTC; CDR3: CASSLGDSNEQFF
V: TRBV7-6; size: few; D: NA; J: TRBJ1-6; DNA: TGTGCCAGCAGCTTAGCGGGAGTGGATAATTCACCCCTCCACTTT; CDR3: CASSLAGVDNSPLHF
V: TRBV6-1; size: many; D: TRBD1; J: TRBJ1-5; DNA: TGTGCCAGCTCGGACAGGATGGAGAATCAGCCCCAGCATTTT; CDR3: CASSDRMENQPQHF
V: TRBV6-2/TRBV6-3; size: NA; D: NA; J: TRBJ1-1; DNA: TGTGCCAGCAGCCCCCTTATGGGGGACACTGAAGCTTTCTTT; CDR3: CASSPLMGDTEAFF
V: TRBV6-2/TRBV6-3; size: few; D: NA; J: TRBJ2-7; DNA: TGTGCCAGCGGGGGATCCTACGAGCAGTACTTC; CDR3: CASGGSYEQYF
V: TRBV7-2; size: many; D: TRBD1; J: TRBJ1-2; DNA: TGTGCCAGCAGCCGGGGACAGGGTACCTATGGCTACACCTTC; CDR3: CASSRGQGTYGYTF
V: TRBV10-3; size: many; D: TRBD2; J: TRBJ2-1; DNA: TGTGCCATCAGTGAGATGTTAGGGACTAGTTTCTACAATGAGCAGTTCTTC; CDR3: CAISEMLGTSFYNEQFF
V: TRBV20-1; size: few; D: NA; J: TRBJ1-2; DNA: TGCAGTGCAACGATAGATATTAAAGGGGGGCCTTATGGCTACACCTTC; CDR3: CSATIDIKGGPYGYTF
V: TRBV7-6; size: NA; D: TRBD2; J: TRBJ2-3; DNA: TGTGCCAGCAGCCCCCTTCGGGGGGTTCTCGCAGATACGCAGTATTTT; CDR3: CASSPLRGVLADTQYF
V: TRBV28; size: few; D: NA; J: TRBJ1-1; DNA: TGTGCCAGCAGTTTACCCGCAGGGGCGTACACTGAAGCTTTCTTT; CDR3: CASSLPAGAYTEAFF
V: TRBV6-1; size: NA; D: TRBD1; J: TRBJ1-1; DNA: TGTGCCAGCAGTCCCGGAAACAGGGGGACTGAAGCTTTCTTT; CDR3: CASSPGNRGTEAFF
V: TRBV5-4; size: few; D: TRBD2; J: TRBJ2-3; DNA: TGTGCCAGCAGCTTGTCGGTGGGGGGGAACACAGATACGCAGTATTTT; CDR3: CASSLSVGGNTDTQYF
V: TRBV2; size: NA; D: TRBD1; J: TRBJ2-3; DNA: TGTGCCAGCAGGACAGGGGGCGCAGATACGCAGTATTTT; CDR3: CASRTGGADTQYF
V: TRBV12-3/TRBV12-4; size: NA; D: NA; J: TRBJ1-3; DNA: TGTGCCAGTTCAGGGGCAGTTATTGGAAACACCATATATTTT; CDR3: CASSGAVIGNTIYF
V: TRBV7-9; size: NA; D: NA; J: TRBJ1-2; DNA: TGTGCCAGCAGCAACGGACAGCGCTCGGGCTACACCTTC; CDR3: CASSNGQRSGYTF
V: TRBV4-1; size: few; D: TRBD1; J: TRBJ2-2; DNA: TGCGCCAGCAGCCATCAAGGACAGGGGGCCGAAGGGACCCCCGGGGAGCTGTTTTTT; CDR3: CASSHQGQGAEGTPGELFF
V: TRBV19; size: NA; D: NA; J: TRBJ1-5; DNA: TGTGCCAGTAGTATGTGGGGAGATAGCAATCAGCCCCAGCATTTT; CDR3: CASSMWGDSNQPQHF
V: TRBV28; size: NA; D: NA; J: TRBJ2-3; DNA: TGTGCCAGCAGTTTACTGGGGGGCCTAGATACGCAGTATTTT; CDR3: CASSLLGGLDTQYF
V: TRBV4-3; size: few; D: TRBD1; J: TRBJ2-5; DNA: TGCGCCAGCAGCCAGGGGACAGGGGGCGTACAAGAGACCCAGTACTTC; CDR3: CASSQGTGGVQETQYF